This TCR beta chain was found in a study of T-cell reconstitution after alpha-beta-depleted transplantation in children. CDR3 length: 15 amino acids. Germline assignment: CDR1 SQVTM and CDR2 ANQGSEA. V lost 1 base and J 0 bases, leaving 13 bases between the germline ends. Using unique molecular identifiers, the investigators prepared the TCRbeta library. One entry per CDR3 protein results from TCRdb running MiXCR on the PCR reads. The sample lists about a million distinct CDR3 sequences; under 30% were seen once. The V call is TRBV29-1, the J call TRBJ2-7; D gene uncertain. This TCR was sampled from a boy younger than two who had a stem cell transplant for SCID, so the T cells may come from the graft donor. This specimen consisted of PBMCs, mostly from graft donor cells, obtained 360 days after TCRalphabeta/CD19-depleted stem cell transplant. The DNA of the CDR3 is TGCAGCGTTGAAGTACCTTACTATGACTCCTACGAGCAGTACTTC. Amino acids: CSVEVPYYDSYEQYF.